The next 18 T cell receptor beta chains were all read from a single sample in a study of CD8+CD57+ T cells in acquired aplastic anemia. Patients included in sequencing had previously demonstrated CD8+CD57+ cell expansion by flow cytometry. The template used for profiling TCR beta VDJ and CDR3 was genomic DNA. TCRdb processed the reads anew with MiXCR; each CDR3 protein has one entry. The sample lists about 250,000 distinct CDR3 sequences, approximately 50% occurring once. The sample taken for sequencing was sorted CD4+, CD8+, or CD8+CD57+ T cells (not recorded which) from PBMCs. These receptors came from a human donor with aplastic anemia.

CDR3 in amino acids: CASSYGQGETQYF. The DNA for the CDR3 is TGTGCCAGCAGCTATGGACAGGGGGAGACCCAGTACTTC. The V gene is TRBV7-2, the J gene TRBJ2-5; TRBD1 agrees at 9 bases. Germline lookup yields CDR1 SGHTA and CDR2 FQGNSA. This CDR3 region has 13 residues. J gave up 5 bases and V 4 bases, and 2 bases lay outside the gene matches. Filled out from reference TRBV7-2 and TRBJ2-5, the complete variable domain reads GAGVSQSPSNKVTEKGKDVELRCDPISGHTALYWYRQSLGQGLEFLIYFQGNSAPDKSGLPSDRFSAERTGGSVSTLTIQRTQQEDSAVYLCASSYGQGETQYFGPGTRLLVL.

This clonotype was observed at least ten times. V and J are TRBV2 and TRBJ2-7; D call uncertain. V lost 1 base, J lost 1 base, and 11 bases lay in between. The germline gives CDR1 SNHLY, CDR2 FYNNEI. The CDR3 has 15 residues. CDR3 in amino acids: CASSEGGGDSYEQYF. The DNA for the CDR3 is TGTGCCAGCAGTGAAGGTGGTGGGGATTCCTACGAGCAGTACTTC.

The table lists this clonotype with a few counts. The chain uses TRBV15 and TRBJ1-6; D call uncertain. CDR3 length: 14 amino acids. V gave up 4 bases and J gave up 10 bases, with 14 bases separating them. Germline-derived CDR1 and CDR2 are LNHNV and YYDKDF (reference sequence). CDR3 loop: CATSNPGRFSPLHF. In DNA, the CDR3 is TGTGCCACCAGCAATCCCGGGAGATTCTCACCCCTCCACTTT.

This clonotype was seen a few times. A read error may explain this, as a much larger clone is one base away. CDR3 residues: CASSIRLAGGNEQYF. CDR3 sequence (DNA): TGTGCCAGTAGTATAAGGCTAGCGGGGGGCAATGAGCAGTACTTC. The chain couples TRBV19 to TRBJ2-7, with TRBD2 identical over 11 bases. The CDR3 has 15 residues. The junction had 7 bases not matched to a gene; V was cut back by 2 bases and J by 7 bases. From germline, CDR1 is LNHDA and CDR2 SQIVND (reference sequence).

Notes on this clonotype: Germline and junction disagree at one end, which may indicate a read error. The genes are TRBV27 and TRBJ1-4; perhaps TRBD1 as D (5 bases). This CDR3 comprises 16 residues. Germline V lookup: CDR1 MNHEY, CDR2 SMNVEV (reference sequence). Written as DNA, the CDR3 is TGTGCCAGCAGTTTATCATGGGGGAAGGCTAATGAAAAACTGTCTTTT. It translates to CASSLSWGKANEKLSF. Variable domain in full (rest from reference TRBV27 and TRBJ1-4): EAQVTQNPRYLITVTGKKLTVTCSQNMNHEYMSWYRQDPGLGLRQIYYSMNVEVTDKGDVPEGYKVSRKEKRNFPLILESPSPNQTSLYFCASSLSWGKANEKLSFGSGTQLSVL.

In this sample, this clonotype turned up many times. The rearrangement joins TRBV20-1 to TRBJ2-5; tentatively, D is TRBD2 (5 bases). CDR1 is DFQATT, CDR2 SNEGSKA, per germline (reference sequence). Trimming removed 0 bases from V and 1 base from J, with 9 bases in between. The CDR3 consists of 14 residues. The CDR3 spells CSARDGGIQETQYF. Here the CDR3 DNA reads TGCAGTGCTAGAGACGGAGGTATCCAAGAGACCCAGTACTTC.

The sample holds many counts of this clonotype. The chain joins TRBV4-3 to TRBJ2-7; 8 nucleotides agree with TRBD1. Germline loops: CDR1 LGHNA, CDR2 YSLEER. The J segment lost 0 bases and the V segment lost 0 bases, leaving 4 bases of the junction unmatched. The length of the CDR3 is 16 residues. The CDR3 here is CASSQDRTGSSYEQYF. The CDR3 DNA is TGCGCCAGCAGCCAAGATAGGACAGGGAGCTCCTACGAGCAGTACTTC.

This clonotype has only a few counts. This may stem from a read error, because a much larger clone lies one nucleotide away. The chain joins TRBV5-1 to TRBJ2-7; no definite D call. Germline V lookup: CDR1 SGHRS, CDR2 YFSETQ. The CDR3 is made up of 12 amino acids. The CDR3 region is CAGSALGYEQYF. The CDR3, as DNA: TGCGCCGGCAGCGCCCTCGGCTACGAGCAGTACTTC.

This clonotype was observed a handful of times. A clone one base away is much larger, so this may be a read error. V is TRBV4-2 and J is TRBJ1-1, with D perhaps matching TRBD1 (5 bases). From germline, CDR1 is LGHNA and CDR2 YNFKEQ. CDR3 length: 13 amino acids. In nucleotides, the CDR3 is TGTGCCAGCAGGAAAGCAGGGCGGACTGAAGCTTCCTTT. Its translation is CASRKAGRTEASF.

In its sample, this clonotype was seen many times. The CDR3 reads CASSAYDRSTDTQYF. The CDR3 DNA reads TGTGCCAGCAGCGCCTATGACAGGTCCACAGATACGCAGTATTTT. The V call is TRBV9, the J call TRBJ2-3, with a possible D match to TRBD1 (6 bases). CDR1 SGDLS and CDR2 YYNGEE come from the germline V gene. The CDR3 runs 15 residues. V was clipped by 3 bases and J by 2 bases, with 13 bases between them.

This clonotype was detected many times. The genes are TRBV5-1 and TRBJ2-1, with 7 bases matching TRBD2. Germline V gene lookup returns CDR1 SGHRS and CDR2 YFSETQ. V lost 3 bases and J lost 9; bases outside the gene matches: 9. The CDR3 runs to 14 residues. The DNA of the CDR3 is TGCGCCAGCAGCTCGGGGGAGCGGGAAGGTGAGCAGTTCTTC. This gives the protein CASSSGEREGEQFF.

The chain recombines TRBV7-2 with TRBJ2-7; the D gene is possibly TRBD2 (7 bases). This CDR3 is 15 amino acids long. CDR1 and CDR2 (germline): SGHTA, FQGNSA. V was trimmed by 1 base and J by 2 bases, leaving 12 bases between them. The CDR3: CASSLVGAGAYEQYF. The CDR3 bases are TGTGCCAGCAGCTTAGTGGGGGCGGGGGCCTACGAGCAGTACTTC.

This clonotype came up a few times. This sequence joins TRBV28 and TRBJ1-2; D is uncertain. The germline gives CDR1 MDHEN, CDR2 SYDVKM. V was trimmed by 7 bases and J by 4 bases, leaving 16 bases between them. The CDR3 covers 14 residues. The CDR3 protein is CASTGLGTPYGYTF. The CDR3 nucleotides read TGTGCCAGCACCGGCCTGGGAACCCCCTATGGCTACACCTTC.

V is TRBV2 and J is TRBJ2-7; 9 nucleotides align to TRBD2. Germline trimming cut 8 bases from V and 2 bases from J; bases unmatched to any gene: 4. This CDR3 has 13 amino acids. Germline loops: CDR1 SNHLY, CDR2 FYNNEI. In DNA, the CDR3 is TGTGCCAGCGGCCCTAGCGGGGCCTACGAGCAGTACTTC. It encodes CASGPSGAYEQYF.

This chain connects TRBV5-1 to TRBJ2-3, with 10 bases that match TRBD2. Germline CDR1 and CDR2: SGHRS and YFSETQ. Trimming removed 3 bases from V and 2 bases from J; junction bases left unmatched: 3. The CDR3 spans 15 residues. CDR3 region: CASSSGTSDTDTQYF. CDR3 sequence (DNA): TGCGCCAGCAGCTCCGGGACTAGCGACACAGATACGCAGTATTTT.

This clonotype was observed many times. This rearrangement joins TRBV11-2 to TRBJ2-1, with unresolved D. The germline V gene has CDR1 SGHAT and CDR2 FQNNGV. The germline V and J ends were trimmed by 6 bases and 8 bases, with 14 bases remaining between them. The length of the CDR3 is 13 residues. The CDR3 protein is CASSFPYTYEQFF. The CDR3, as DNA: TGTGCCAGCAGTTTCCCTTATACTTATGAGCAGTTCTTC.

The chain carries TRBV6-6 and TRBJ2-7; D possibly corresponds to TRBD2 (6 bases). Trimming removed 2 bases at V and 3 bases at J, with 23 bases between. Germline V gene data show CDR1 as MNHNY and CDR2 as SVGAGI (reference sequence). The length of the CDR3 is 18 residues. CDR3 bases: TGTGCCAGCAGTTACCCAACCTGGGGAGGATTCGTCGGCTACGAGCAGTACTTC. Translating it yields CASSYPTWGGFVGYEQYF.

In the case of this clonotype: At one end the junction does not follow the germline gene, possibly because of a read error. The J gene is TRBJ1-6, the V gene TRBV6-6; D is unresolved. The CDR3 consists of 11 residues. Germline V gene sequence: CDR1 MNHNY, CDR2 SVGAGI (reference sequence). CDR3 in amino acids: CDSSQSSPLHF. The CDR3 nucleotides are TGTGACAGCAGTCAGTCTTCTCCCCTCCACTTT.